The 2 T cell receptor beta chains given below trace back to one sample, sequenced in a study of T-cell reconstitution after alpha-beta-depleted transplantation in children. TCRbeta library construction was performed incorporating unique molecular identifiers. TCRdb recomputed calls from the PCR reads with MiXCR, one row per CDR3 protein. The sample carries approximately 490,000 distinct CDR3 sequences, 10% to 13% recorded once. Source: PBMCs, taken before TCRalphabeta/CD19-depleted stem cell transplant. These receptors came from a child aged 2-15 years with inherited bone marrow failure, due to receive a stem cell transplant.

As regards this clonotype: This sequence may be a read error, since a much larger clone differs from it by one base. The chain joins TRBV20-1 to TRBJ1-1; D remains unclear. Germline values: CDR1 DFQATT, CDR2 SNEGSKA (reference sequence). CDR3 length equals 13 residues. In DNA form, the CDR3 reads TGCTGTGCTAGAGATCAGAGGGTTACTGAAGCTTTCTTT. Translated: CCARDQRVTEAFF.

This clonotype was picked up many times. This chain connects TRBV12-3 or TRBV12-4 to TRBJ2-1, with D tentatively TRBD2 (6 bases). Trimming pared 6 bases from V and 0 bases from J, leaving 12 bases between. The CDR3 sequence is 15 residues long. CDR3 protein: CASRPLASSYNEQFF. The CDR3 bases are TGTGCCAGCAGGCCACTAGCAAGCTCCTACAATGAGCAGTTCTTC.